Presented here are 32 T cell receptor beta chains from one specimen sequenced in a study of blood T cell repertoires in COVID-19. Method: immunoSEQ multiplex PCR; TCRdb's copy keeps in-frame clones and lacks some. The table lists approximately 400,000 clones, roughly 80% of them singletons. Sample: peripheral blood. These receptors were collected from a human donor with acute or convalescent COVID-19. The donor label of this sample is uncertain.

This chain uses TRBV21-1 with TRBJ2-7; the D call in the table, TRBD2, was not verified against the DNA. TRBV21-1 is shown as a pseudogene. The CDR3 spans 16 residues. The CDR3 DNA reads as TGTGCCAGCAGCAAATGGTGGCGGGGGAGCTCCTACGAGCAGTACTTC. Protein sequence: CASSKWWRGSSYEQYF.

This chain connects TRBV7-2 to TRBJ2-7, with a weak D call TRBD1 (5 bases). Trimming removed 5 bases from V and 3 bases from J, with 14 bases in between. This CDR3 is 14 amino acids long. Germline V gene data show CDR1 as SGHTA and CDR2 as FQGNSA. The CDR3 loop is CASSVSRDYYEQYF. The DNA of the CDR3 is TGTGCCAGCAGCGTATCCAGGGATTACTACGAGCAGTACTTC.

This clone was seen a single time. The rearrangement uses TRBV5-1 and TRBJ2-5, with unresolved D. CDR1 and CDR2 (germline): SGHRS, YFSETQ. The CDR3 consists of 14 residues. The germline V and J ends were trimmed by 0 bases and 2 bases, with 8 bases remaining between them. The CDR3 DNA is TGCGCCAGCAGCTTGGGACTCCCACAAGAGACCCAGTACTTC. Its translation is CASSLGLPQETQYF.

This chain uses TRBV6-6 with TRBJ1-1, with 7 bases lining up with TRBD1. Germline V gene data show CDR1 as MNHNY and CDR2 as SVGAGI (reference sequence). V gave up 0 bases and J gave up 4 bases; unmatched junction bases: 5. The CDR3 is 15 amino acids. DNA of the CDR3: TGTGCCAGCAGTTACTCTAGACAGGGTCCCACTGAAGCTTTCTTT. It codes for CASSYSRQGPTEAFF.

V and J are TRBV24-1 and TRBJ2-2; no clear D gene. The CDR3 is made up of 12 amino acids. Trimming took 9 bases from V and 5 from J, leaving 9 bases between them. CDR1 and CDR2 (germline): KGHDR, SFDVKD. CDR3 sequence reads: CATGARTGELFF. The CDR3 coding sequence is TGTGCCACCGGAGCGAGAACCGGGGAGCTGTTTTTT.

This chain links TRBV28 with TRBJ1-6; 7 nucleotides match TRBD1. In germline, CDR1 is MDHEN, CDR2 SYDVKM. V lost 5 bases, J lost 8 bases, and 15 bases stayed unmatched. The CDR3 consists of 17 residues. The CDR3 sequence: CASSRGTAGAGYSPLHF. The CDR3 bases are TGTGCCAGCAGTCGAGGGACAGCCGGCGCTGGGTATTCACCCCTCCACTTT.

The chain couples TRBV11-2 to TRBJ2-1; 8 bases are shared with TRBD2. The V and J ends lost 5 bases and 6 bases, in that order; junction bases with no gene match: 9. The V gene's germline CDR1 is SGHAT and CDR2 FQNNGV. CDR3 size: 15 residues. The CDR3 here is CASSDLAGQANEQFF. The CDR3 coding sequence is TGTGCCAGCAGCGACTTAGCGGGGCAGGCCAATGAGCAGTTCTTC.

V is TRBV5-1 and J is TRBJ1-6; D possibly corresponds to TRBD1 (5 bases). Between the trimmed V and J ends, which lost 4 bases and 5 bases, there was a span of 13 bases. The CDR3 is 15 residues long. Germline CDR1 reads SGHRS; CDR2 reads YFSETQ. The CDR3, as DNA: TGCGCCAGCAGCGCCGGACATGCGAATAATTCACCCCTCCACTTT. Translation gives CASSAGHANNSPLHF.

This rearrangement joins TRBV3-1 (or the pseudogene TRBV3-2) to TRBJ2-1; weak D call: TRBD2 (5 bases). Trimming stripped 1 base from V and 2 bases from J, with 9 bases between. This CDR3 is built from 15 residues. Germline assignment: CDR1 LGHDT and CDR2 YNNKEL (reference sequence). The DNA of the CDR3 is TGTGCCAGCAGCCAAGGACAACTAGCCTACAATGAGCAGTTCTTC. Its translation: CASSQGQLAYNEQFF.

This clone was counted a single time. The chain links TRBV30 to TRBJ1-1; D is possibly TRBD1 (5 bases). The germline V gene encodes CDR1 GTSNPN and CDR2 SVGIG (reference sequence). V was cut by 1 base and J by 5 bases, with 11 bases left in between. CDR3 size: 13 residues. CDR3 sequence (DNA): TGTGCCTGGAGTGATGACGGGGGGACTGAAGCTTTCTTT. Translating it yields CAWSDDGGTEAFF.

The table lists this clone with many counts. The rearrangement uses TRBV6-5 and TRBJ2-1, with D perhaps matching TRBD1 (6 bases). This CDR3 contains 12 residues. The germline V gene has CDR1 MNHEY and CDR2 SVGAGI. Trimming stripped 10 bases from V and 3 bases from J, with 10 bases between. CDR3 coding DNA: TGTGCCACCAGGACAGACTACAATGAGCAGTTCTTC. It translates to CATRTDYNEQFF.

The gene calls are TRBV7-2 and TRBJ2-1; TRBD2 agrees at 7 bases. With V trimmed by 5 bases and J by 9 bases, 10 bases remained unmatched. CDR3 length equals 14 residues. Germline-derived CDR1 and CDR2 are SGHTA and FQGNSA. The CDR3 sequence: CASSVLGLVGEQFF. The CDR3, as DNA: TGTGCCAGCAGCGTCCTAGGACTAGTAGGTGAGCAGTTCTTC.

This rearrangement joins TRBV19 to TRBJ2-2, with D possibly TRBD1 on 6 matching bases. The V end was cut by 6 bases, the J end by 4 bases, with 12 bases between. The germline CDR1 and CDR2 sequences are LNHDA and SQIVND (reference sequence). This CDR3 has 14 residues. Written as DNA, the CDR3 is TGTGCCAGTAGGAGGGACAAAGTCACCGGGGAGCTGTTTTTT. Translated, it gives CASRRDKVTGELFF. Together with reference TRBV19 and TRBJ2-2, the CDR3 gives the full variable domain: DGGITQSPKYLFRKEGQNVTLSCEQNLNHDAMYWYRQDPGQGLRLIYYSQIVNDFQKGDIAEGYSVSREKKESFPLTVTSAQKNPTAFYLCASRRDKVTGELFFGEGSRLTVL.

CDR3 residues: CASSDPDWGVSYEQYF. The DNA for the CDR3 is TGTGCCAGCAGTGACCCGGACTGGGGGGTCTCCTACGAGCAGTACTTC. The V gene is TRBV2, the J gene TRBJ2-7, with D possibly TRBD2 on 6 matching bases. Trimming left V 3 bases short and J 0 bases short, with 15 bases between. The CDR3 totals 16 residues. The germline V gene encodes CDR1 SNHLY and CDR2 FYNNEI.

This chain uses TRBV7-9 with TRBJ1-6; D perhaps matches TRBD1 (5 bases). The CDR3 consists of 14 residues. V gave up 3 bases and J gave up 6 bases, with 9 bases separating them. The germline V gene encodes CDR1 SEHNR and CDR2 FQNEAQ (reference sequence). CDR3 loop: CASSLDNPNSPLHF. The CDR3 nucleotides read TGTGCCAGCAGCTTGGACAACCCTAATTCACCCCTCCACTTT.

V and J are TRBV5-6 and TRBJ2-3; 14 bases line up with TRBD2. The CDR3 is 17 amino acids. Trimming removed 1 base from V and 7 bases from J; junction bases left unmatched: 8. Germline-derived CDR1 and CDR2 are SGHDT and YYEEEE. CDR3 sequence reads: CASSLPRLAGGPHTQYF. In nucleotides, the CDR3 is TGTGCCAGCAGCTTGCCGAGACTAGCGGGAGGGCCCCATACGCAGTATTTT. Using reference TRBV5-6 and TRBJ2-3 for the parts outside the CDR3, the full variable domain is DAGVTQSPTHLIKTRGQQVTLRCSPKSGHDTVSWYQQALGQGPQFIFQYYEEEERQRGNFPDRFSGHQFPNYSSELNVNALLLGDSALYLCASSLPRLAGGPHTQYFGPGTRLTVL.

This clone has just a few counts. This chain connects TRBV2 to TRBJ2-1; possibly TRBD1 for D (5 bases). There are 11 residues in the CDR3. Germline V CDR1 and CDR2: SNHLY, FYNNEI. V gave up 8 bases and J gave up 3 bases, with 5 bases separating them. The CDR3: CASQGYNEQFF. In DNA, the CDR3 is TGTGCCAGCCAGGGCTACAATGAGCAGTTCTTC.

The chain has TRBV4-1 and TRBJ2-7; 9 bases line up with TRBD2. V dropped 4 bases and J dropped 1; count of bases not matched to a gene: 8. The CDR3 length is 16 residues. Germline V gives CDR1 MGHRA, CDR2 YSYEKL. The CDR3 bases are TGCGCCAGCAGCCGAGATAGCGGGAGAGGTTCCTACGAGCAGTACTTC. Protein: CASSRDSGRGSYEQYF.

The chain is built from TRBV5-1 and TRBJ2-5; 12 nucleotides agree with TRBD1. The CDR3 runs to 19 residues. Germline CDR1 and CDR2: SGHRS and YFSETQ. V trimming: 4 bases; J trimming: 5 bases; junction bases outside the gene matches: 18. CDR3 region: CASSTTGRDRGRLGETQYF. CDR3 DNA: TGCGCCAGCAGCACCACGGGACGGGACAGGGGGCGTTTGGGGGAGACCCAGTACTTC.

This rearrangement joins TRBV14 to TRBJ2-3; 8 nucleotides match TRBD1. Germline values: CDR1 SGHDN, CDR2 FVKESK. With V trimmed by 4 bases and J by 3 bases, 6 bases remained unmatched. The CDR3 contains 15 residues. CDR3: CASSRDRRRTDTQYF. DNA for the CDR3: TGTGCCAGCAGCCGGGACAGGAGGAGGACAGATACGCAGTATTTT. Full variable domain (outside the CDR3, taken from reference TRBV14 and TRBJ2-3): EAGVTQFPSHSVIEKGQTVTLRCDPISGHDNLYWYRRVMGKEIKFLLHFVKESKQDESGMPNNRFLAERTGGTYSTLKVQPAELEDSGVYFCASSRDRRRTDTQYFGPGTRLTVL.

The chain joins TRBV19 to TRBJ1-5; D remains ambiguous. The CDR3 covers 13 residues. Trimming cost V 5 bases and J 1 base, with 6 bases left between them. Germline CDR1 LNHDA, CDR2 SQIVND (reference sequence). The CDR3, as DNA: TGTGCCAGTAGTCGGTGGAGCAATCAGCCCCAGCATTTT. As protein: CASSRWSNQPQHF.

The rearrangement joins TRBV9 to TRBJ2-2; 11 bases align to TRBD2. J lost 5 bases, V lost 4 bases, and 4 bases had no gene match. The germline gives CDR1 SGDLS, CDR2 YYNGEE. The CDR3 is made up of 15 amino acids. Written as DNA, the CDR3 is TGTGCCAGCAGCCCGTGGACTAGCGGGACCGGGGAGCTGTTTTTT. As protein: CASSPWTSGTGELFF.

The count of this clone is one. The chain employs TRBV6-6 and TRBJ1-5; D remains unclear. The CDR3 has 14 residues. V lost 8 bases to trimming and J lost 0 bases, with 11 bases between them. Germline V gene data show CDR1 as MNHNY and CDR2 as SVGAGI (reference sequence). The CDR3 here is CASCQTFSNQPQHF. The CDR3 coding sequence is TGTGCCAGCTGCCAGACATTTAGCAATCAGCCCCAGCATTTT.

The chain uses TRBV5-1 and TRBJ2-1; TRBD1 aligns across 8 bases. There are 15 residues in the CDR3. CDR1 is SGHRS, CDR2 YFSETQ, per germline. The ends lost 7 bases at V and 0 bases at J; junction bases unmatched: 6. This chain's CDR3 is CASRSQGASYNEQFF. The CDR3 bases are TGCGCCAGCCGTTCCCAGGGGGCCTCCTACAATGAGCAGTTCTTC.

This clone is a singleton in its sample. The rearrangement uses TRBV14 and TRBJ2-3; unclear D gene. Deletions cut 4 bases from V and 3 bases from J, with 17 bases between. CDR3 length equals 16 residues. Germline V lookup: CDR1 SGHDN, CDR2 FVKESK. In DNA, the CDR3 is TGTGCCAGCAGCCGCCTCAGTGGCTCCGGGACAGATACGCAGTATTTT. It encodes CASSRLSGSGTDTQYF.

The V call is TRBV7-9, the J call TRBJ2-7; TRBD2 might be the D (6 bases). CDR3 length: 15 residues. Germline values: CDR1 SEHNR, CDR2 FQNEAQ (reference sequence). V gave up 1 base and J gave up 1 base, with 11 bases separating them. CDR3 in amino acids: CASSLEVAGSYEQYF. The CDR3 DNA reads as TGTGCCAGCAGCTTAGAGGTGGCGGGGTCCTACGAGCAGTACTTC.

This clone was seen a single time. The chain has TRBV29-1 and TRBJ2-1; 8 positions agree with TRBD1. Trimming cost V 7 bases and J 1 base; bases outside gene matches: 9. Germline V gene data show CDR1 as SQVTM and CDR2 as ANQGSEA. This CDR3 spans 15 amino acids. CDR3 region: CSAGGTGRSYNEQFF. DNA of the CDR3: TGCAGCGCCGGTGGGACAGGTAGGTCCTACAATGAGCAGTTCTTC.

This chain joins TRBV30 and TRBJ1-2; D is uncertain. V was trimmed by 0 bases and J by 3 bases, leaving 8 bases between them. The CDR3 has 13 amino acids. The germline gives CDR1 GTSNPN, CDR2 SVGIG (reference sequence). CDR3 bases: TGTGCCTGGAGTGTGGGCCAACACTATGGCTACACCTTC. Protein sequence: CAWSVGQHYGYTF.

This clone has more than one count but fewer than ten. J is TRBJ2-1 and V is TRBV7-6; TRBD2 agrees at 13 bases. The CDR3 has 16 amino acids. With 5 bases clipped from V and 5 bases from J, the junction kept 6 bases outside the gene matches. The germline CDR1 and CDR2 sequences are SGHVS and FNYEAQ. CDR3: CASSRLGLAGNNEQFF. In nucleotides, the CDR3 is TGTGCCAGCAGCCGACTGGGACTAGCGGGGAACAATGAGCAGTTCTTC.

The V and J genes are TRBV28 and TRBJ2-1; D unclear. The germline gives CDR1 MDHEN, CDR2 SYDVKM. Deletions cut 7 bases from V and 2 bases from J, with 9 bases between. The CDR3 is 13 amino acids. CDR3 sequence: CASTGGAYNEQFF. The DNA for the CDR3 is TGTGCCAGCACGGGTGGTGCCTACAATGAGCAGTTCTTC.

DNA for the CDR3: TGCGCCAGCAGCTTGGGGAATGGTCGGGGTCAGCCCCAGCATTTT. Encoded protein: CASSLGNGRGQPQHF. The chain carries TRBV5-1 and TRBJ1-5; D is undetermined. The CDR3 extends over 15 amino acids. Germline V lookup: CDR1 SGHRS, CDR2 YFSETQ. V was trimmed by 0 bases and J by 6 bases, leaving 13 bases between them.

V is TRBV6-2 or TRBV6-3 and J is TRBJ2-4, with TRBD1 identical over 8 bases. This CDR3 contains 16 residues. Germline V CDR1 and CDR2: MNHEY, SVGEGT. V gave up 0 bases and J gave up 2 bases; unmatched junction bases: 3. The CDR3 reads CASSYSGQGTKNIQYF. The DNA of the CDR3 is TGTGCCAGCAGTTACTCTGGACAGGGTACCAAAAACATTCAGTACTTC.